The sequence of this T cell receptor beta chain was determined in a study of blood T cells in healthy people across ages. Overall study: Per two T cells, about one barcoded beta molecule was captured through template switching. Study-wide results and caveats: Roughly linearly, TCR beta diversity per million T cells fell as age increased. The long-lived group displayed more naive CD4+ cells, plus higher diversity, than the aged donors did.

Regarding this clonotype: The antigen is undetermined. One base away lies a much larger clone, so this may be a sequencing read error.

Primers used in a second PCR of roughly 6 to 11 cycles were a sample-barcoded 5' primer and a J-beta primer mix. MiXCR was run by TCRdb on the 5' RACE reads, yielding one entry per CDR3 protein. The sample holds 600,000 or so distinct CDR3 sequences; approximately 30% are singletons and the top ten take 15% to 19%. Looked up from germline, CDR1 is LGHNA and CDR2 is YNFKEQ. V lost 0 bases to trimming and J lost 11 bases, with 13 bases between them. The CDR3 sequence is 13 residues long. The genes are TRBV4-2 and TRBJ2-5; D gene unclear. The source of this sequence is a woman aged 80 or over in good health. The sequenced material came from blood. The CDR3 region is CASSQDQAGEQYF. CDR3 DNA sequence: TGTGCCAGCAGCCAAGATCAGGCAGGTGAGCAGTACTTC.